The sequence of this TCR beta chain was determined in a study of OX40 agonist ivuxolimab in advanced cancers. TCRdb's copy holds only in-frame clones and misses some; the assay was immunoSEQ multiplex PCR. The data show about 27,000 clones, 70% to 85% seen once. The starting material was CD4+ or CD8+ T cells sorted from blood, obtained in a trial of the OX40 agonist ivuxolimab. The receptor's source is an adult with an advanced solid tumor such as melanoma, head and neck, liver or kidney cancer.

The CDR3 DNA reads as TGTGCCAGCAGCGACGACCCCTACTCCTACAATGAGCAGTTCTTC. It encodes CASSDDPYSYNEQFF. V usage is TRBV4-2 and J usage is TRBJ2-1; D is undetermined. The CDR3 runs 15 residues. The ends were cut back, 5 bases at V and 0 bases at J, with 11 bases in the middle. Germline V CDR1 and CDR2: LGHNA, YNFKEQ.